This T cell receptor beta chain was identified in a study of PD-1 blockade in classical Hodgkin lymphoma. Specified time point: cycle 4 day 1 (C4D1), after five to seven weeks of nivolumab. Relapse was seen in all patients after autologous stem cell transplantation, and brentuximab vedotin exposure was variable. Purification of CD4+ T cells from thawed PBMCs was achieved by magnetic negative selection. Libraries were prepared by immunoSEQ multiplex PCR; TCRdb keeps only in-frame clonotypes and omits some of them. This sample has more than 15,000 clones, with around 72% found just once. This CDR3 has 15 amino acids. V lost 0 bases, J lost 5 bases, and 14 bases lay in between. The germline CDR1 and CDR2 sequences are MNHNS and SASEGT.

The starting material was CD4+ T cells from blood, obtained before the fourth cycle of nivolumab. The chain recombines TRBV6-1 with TRBJ2-7; either TRBD1 or TRBD2 may fit D (6 bases each). The TCR was taken from a human donor with classical Hodgkin lymphoma. The CDR3 sequence is CASSEATGGRDEQYF. In DNA form, the CDR3 reads TGTGCCAGCAGTGAAGCGACCGGGGGCCGGGACGAGCAGTACTTC.